The clone carrying this TCR beta chain was seen repeatedly, ten times or more. The record originates from a study of HIV-infected patients and healthy controls. TCRdb reprocessed the 5' RACE reads via MiXCR and lists one record per CDR3 protein. In the table there are about 64,000 distinct CDR3 sequences, approximately 21% of which are singletons. Germline V lookup: CDR1 LGHNT, CDR2 FRNRAP. CDR3 size: 14 residues. The ends were cut back, 6 bases at V and 0 bases at J, with 9 bases in the middle. V is TRBV12-5 and J is TRBJ2-1; D is ambiguous. This receptor was identified in a human donor in good health. The sample was CD4+ T cells from blood. Here the CDR3 DNA reads TGTGCTAGTGGGTTTGGGAACTCCTACAATGAGCAGTTCTTC. Its translation: CASGFGNSYNEQFF.